The present entry profiles one T cell receptor (beta chain) with its context. Its antigen is unknown. Sequencing of TCR beta was performed on blood CD8+ T cells and on blood CD4+ T cells. While CD8+ and CD4+ T cells were isolated negatively, TEMRA cells were enriched by FACS. Random hexamers served to reverse transcribe roughly 0.5 to 1 ug RNA. By means of immunoSEQ multiplex PCR, TCR beta CDR3 spanning 54 Vbeta and 13 Jbeta underwent amplification. TCRdb re-called the immunoSEQ multiplex PCR reads through MiXCR, storing one row per CDR3 protein. The repertoire holds roughly 150,000 distinct CDR3 sequences, with approximately 96% as singletons. The CDR3 is made up of 13 amino acids. Trimming shortened V by 4 bases and J by 6 bases, and 12 bases separated the two germline ends. This entry belongs to a study of CD8 T cells in Susac syndrome. General study findings and limits: The CD4+ T cell repertoires in Susac syndrome did not show any clonal expansion.

Sequenced input: CD4+ T cells from PBMCs. J is TRBJ1-1 and V is TRBV12-3 or TRBV12-4; TRBD1 is a possible D gene (5 bases). This clonotype was obtained from a human donor with Susac syndrome. In nucleotides, the CDR3 is TGTGCCAGCAGTTCGACGGGGACGCCTGAAGCTTTCTTT. Protein sequence: CASSSTGTPEAFF.